The 18 T cell receptor beta chains reported below all come from one sample, sequenced in a study of shared clonotypes between healthy human individuals (dated by TCRdb to about 2020). Preparation of the library involved the immunoSEQ multiplex PCR assay. In TCRdb, the immuneACCESS table is reduced to in-frame sequences with V and J assigned. These tables do not hold every clone; where another copy was compared, an unresolved V gene accounts for under half, and the others remain unexplained. The sample table records some 2,000,000 clones; about 94% of these occur just once. The ten largest clones capture more than 0.95% of the sample. CD8 naive samples were CD45RO-negative cells positively selected for CCR7, giving a CD45RA+CCR7+ population that excluded TemRA cells. Sequencing input: naive CD8+ T cells sorted from blood. The cell subset or site label on this specimen signifies: CD45RA+CCR7+. The source is a man between 18 and 29 years old in good health.

The chain uses TRBV12-1 and TRBJ2-5. TRBV12-1 is termed a pseudogene. The CDR3 has 15 residues. The CDR3 spells CASSHWRRQQETQYF. The CDR3 bases are TGTGCCAGCAGCCATTGGCGTAGGCAGCAAGAGACCCAGTACTTC.

The DNA for the CDR3 is TGTGCCAGCAGTTTATTTCCAGCCGGGGAGCTGTTTTTT. This sequence encodes CASSLFPAGELFF. The chain recombines TRBV27 with TRBJ2-2; D is uncertain. Trimming took 1 base from V and 6 from J, leaving 6 bases between them. Germline V CDR1 and CDR2: MNHEY, SMNVEV (reference sequence). The CDR3 length is 13 residues.

J is TRBJ2-7 and V is TRBV15; no clear D. This CDR3 is 14 amino acids long. Trimming removed 4 bases from V and 3 bases from J, with 13 bases in between. The germline CDR1 and CDR2 sequences are LNHNV and YYDKDF (reference sequence). The CDR3 loop reads CATSTDELRYEQYF. The CDR3, as DNA: TGTGCCACCAGCACGGACGAGCTTCGCTACGAGCAGTACTTC.

About this clone: Within the sample, other DNA sequences also encode this same CDR3. The V and J genes are TRBV6-5 and TRBJ2-7; TRBD1 is a possible D gene (5 bases). CDR3 length: 14 amino acids. Trimming took 0 bases from V and 3 from J, leaving 9 bases between them. Germline-derived CDR1 and CDR2 are MNHEY and SVGAGI. The CDR3 DNA reads TGTGCCAGCAGTTACTCGATTCAGGGCTACGAGCAGTACTTC. Translated, it gives CASSYSIQGYEQYF.

Remarks on this clone: Other nucleotide sequences in the sample specify the same CDR3. This chain uses TRBV2 with TRBJ1-1; no clear D gene. CDR1 SNHLY and CDR2 FYNNEI come from the germline V gene. There are 13 residues in the CDR3. V lost 3 bases to trimming and J lost 1 base, with 6 bases between them. The CDR3 region has the DNA TGTGCCAGCAGTGAGGCAGGGAACACTGAAGCTTTCTTT. It translates to CASSEAGNTEAFF.

The genes are TRBV4-1 and TRBJ2-1; D gene uncertain. This CDR3 region has 13 residues. Germline CDR1 is MGHRA and CDR2 is YSYEKL. Trimming removed 4 bases from V and 9 bases from J, with 13 bases in between. The CDR3 loop reads CASSLQDSGEQFF. CDR3 DNA sequence: TGCGCCAGCAGCCTGCAGGATAGTGGTGAGCAGTTCTTC.

The chain employs TRBV7-9 and TRBJ2-2, with 8 positions matching TRBD2. Germline V gene lookup returns CDR1 SEHNR and CDR2 FQNEAQ (reference sequence). Trimming removed 1 base from V and 5 bases from J; junction bases left unmatched: 6. The CDR3 totals 16 residues. DNA for the CDR3: TGTGCCAGCAGCTTAGTGGGACTAGATAATACCGGGGAGCTGTTTTTT. It codes for CASSLVGLDNTGELFF.

The V call is TRBV7-8, the J call TRBJ2-7, with a possible D match to TRBD1 (6 bases). Germline V gene sequence: CDR1 SGHVS, CDR2 FQNEAQ. Trimming left V 0 bases short and J 2 bases short, with 14 bases between. The CDR3 consists of 16 residues. CDR3 nucleotides: TGTGCCAGCAGCTTAGCGCCCGGGACATCGACCTACGAGCAGTACTTC. This sequence encodes CASSLAPGTSTYEQYF.

The chain employs TRBV9 and TRBJ1-6; D might be TRBD1 (5 bases). V was pared by 2 bases and J by 5 bases, with 14 bases between. The CDR3 spans 16 residues. Germline V gene data show CDR1 as SGDLS and CDR2 as YYNGEE. The CDR3 sequence: CASSVGVFPDNSPLHF. For the CDR3, the DNA is TGTGCCAGCAGCGTGGGGGTATTCCCTGATAATTCACCCCTCCACTTT.

The chain couples TRBV7-9 to TRBJ1-1; D possibly corresponds to TRBD1 (5 bases). Deletions cut 3 bases from V and 7 bases from J, with 9 bases between. The CDR3 totals 12 residues. Germline V gives CDR1 SEHNR, CDR2 FQNEAQ (reference sequence). The CDR3, as DNA: TGTGCCAGCAGCTTGGAGACAGATGAAGCTTTCTTT. As protein: CASSLETDEAFF.

V usage is TRBV7-9 and J usage is TRBJ2-1; unclear D gene. The CDR3 is 12 residues long. The germline V gene has CDR1 SEHNR and CDR2 FQNEAQ (reference sequence). V dropped 1 base and J dropped 9 bases, with 7 bases sitting between them. The CDR3, as DNA: TGTGCCAGCAGCTTAGACAACCCTGAGCAGTTCTTC. This gives the protein CASSLDNPEQFF.

The chain employs TRBV25-1 and TRBJ1-6; TRBD1 might be the D (6 bases). CDR1 is MGHDK, CDR2 SYGVNS, per germline. Trimming shortened V by 4 bases and J by 13 bases, and 14 bases separated the two germline ends. The CDR3 runs to 13 residues. The CDR3 nucleotides are TGTGCCAGCAGTGGAACAGGGTTATCGCCCCTCCACTTT. Amino acid sequence: CASSGTGLSPLHF.

The chain uses TRBV7-2 and TRBJ1-1, with a weak D call TRBD1 (6 bases). The V and J ends lost 6 bases and 2 bases respectively, with 13 bases between them. From germline, CDR1 is SGHTA and CDR2 FQGNSA. CDR3 size: 14 residues. The CDR3 is CASSLLTGNTEAFF. The CDR3 DNA is TGTGCCAGCAGTTTGTTGACAGGAAACACTGAAGCTTTCTTT.

V is TRBV27 and J is TRBJ1-2; tentative D call: TRBD1 (5 bases). The germline V gene has CDR1 MNHEY and CDR2 SMNVEV (reference sequence). V was clipped by 3 bases and J by 4 bases, with 18 bases between them. The CDR3 contains 16 residues. CDR3 residues: CASSLGGTEIPYGYTF. The CDR3, as DNA: TGTGCCAGCAGTTTGGGGGGGACGGAGATTCCCTATGGCTACACCTTC.

This clone was detected a few times. The CDR3 coding sequence is TGCGCCAGCAGCCAAGACCCTCGGGAGCAGTACTTC. Translation: CASSQDPREQYF. V usage is TRBV4-1 and J usage is TRBJ2-7; D gene unclear. The CDR3 is 12 residues long. The V end lost 0 bases, the J end lost 7 bases, and 7 bases lay between the germline ends. The germline V gene has CDR1 MGHRA and CDR2 YSYEKL.

The chain carries TRBV7-9 and TRBJ2-7; the match to TRBD1 covers 8 bases. This CDR3 contains 16 residues. The germline gives CDR1 SEHNR, CDR2 FQNEAQ (reference sequence). Losses at the gene ends were 5 bases for V and 3 bases for J; bases not matched to a gene: 12. In DNA, the CDR3 is TGTGCCAGCAGCCCCTCGGACAGGGAAGGGCTCTACGAGCAGTACTTC. It codes for CASSPSDREGLYEQYF.

The chain carries TRBV7-2 and TRBJ2-7; possible D gene TRBD1, 6 bases. CDR3 size: 13 residues. Trimming shortened V by 4 bases and J by 0 bases, and 7 bases separated the two germline ends. Looked up from germline, CDR1 is SGHTA and CDR2 is FQGNSA. CDR3 region: CASSSQGSYEQYF. The CDR3 nucleotides read TGTGCCAGCAGCTCACAGGGCTCCTACGAGCAGTACTTC.

V usage is TRBV28 and J usage is TRBJ2-5; no definite D call. Deletions cut 5 bases from V and 1 base from J, with 20 bases between. The CDR3 totals 17 residues. Germline V gene sequence: CDR1 MDHEN, CDR2 SYDVKM. The chain's CDR3 is CASSTLRGRSPQETQYF. The CDR3 nucleotides read TGTGCCAGCAGTACCCTTCGTGGTAGATCCCCCCAAGAGACCCAGTACTTC.